One sample yielded the 18 T cell receptor beta chains listed below, sequenced in a study of response to subunit inactivated influenza vaccine. TCRdb called the RT-PCR reads again in MiXCR, with one record for every CDR3 protein. The sample lists 650,000 to 800,000 distinct CDR3 sequences, approximately 15% occurring once. The sample consisted of PBMCs from blood, taken around 14 days before vaccination. Receptors were obtained from a man over 45 who received an inactivated influenza vaccine.

V usage is TRBV5-1 and J usage is TRBJ2-3; tentatively, D is TRBD2 (5 bases). Trimming took off 4 bases at V and 3 bases at J, with 18 bases between the two ends. The CDR3 covers 16 residues. CDR1 SGHRS and CDR2 YFSETQ come from the germline V gene. Here the CDR3 reads CASSLTLGSGTDTQYF. The CDR3 DNA follows: TGCGCCAGCAGCCTCACATTAGGGAGTGGAACAGATACGCAGTATTTT.

This clonotype was detected only once. The chain recombines TRBV20-1 with TRBJ2-7, with D unclear. The V gene's germline CDR1 is DFQATT and CDR2 SNEGSKA (reference sequence). The CDR3 is made up of 13 amino acids. Trimming cost V 4 bases and J 2 bases, with 12 bases left between them. The CDR3 DNA reads TGCAGTGCTACCGGTCTTCGCACCTACGAGCAGTACTTC. It is translated as CSATGLRTYEQYF.

The rearrangement links TRBV24-1 to TRBJ2-7, with TRBD2 as a possible D gene (6 bases). The CDR3 is 18 residues long. Trimming shortened V by 2 bases and J by 4 bases, and 23 bases separated the two germline ends. The germline CDR1 and CDR2 sequences are KGHDR and SFDVKD. DNA of the CDR3: TGTGCCACCAGTGATTCCCGTGGCGACCGGGGGTCCCGTTACGAGCAGTACTTC. The encoded protein is CATSDSRGDRGSRYEQYF.

Here the CDR3 reads CSASMWGGWSGELFF. CDR3 bases: TGCAGTGCTAGCATGTGGGGCGGGTGGTCCGGGGAGCTGTTTTTT. The chain has TRBV20-1 and TRBJ2-2; D could derive from TRBD1 or TRBD2 (5 bases each). Germline values: CDR1 DFQATT, CDR2 SNEGSKA (reference sequence). Trimming shortened V by 3 bases and J by 6 bases, and 17 bases separated the two germline ends. This CDR3 spans 15 amino acids.

This clonotype has more than one count but fewer than ten. V and J are TRBV7-9 and TRBJ2-1, with TRBD2 as a possible D gene (6 bases). The CDR3 consists of 14 residues. Trimming pared 5 bases from V and 4 bases from J, leaving 12 bases between. Germline V gives CDR1 SEHNR, CDR2 FQNEAQ (reference sequence). CDR3 amino acids: CASSGGVHYNEQFF. In nucleotides, the CDR3 is TGTGCCAGCAGCGGCGGGGTCCATTACAATGAGCAGTTCTTC. The full variable domain, completed using reference TRBV7-9 and TRBJ2-1, is DTGVSQNPRHKITKRGQNVTFRCDPISEHNRLYWYRQTLGQGPEFLTYFQNEAQLEKSRLLSDRFSAERPKGSFSTLEIQRTEQGDSAMYLCASSGGVHYNEQFFGPGTRLTVL.

A few counts support this clonotype. The gene calls are TRBV9 and TRBJ2-1; the D is unclear. Germline loops: CDR1 SGDLS, CDR2 YYNGEE. The CDR3 has 15 residues. V shed 0 bases and J shed 6 bases, with 13 bases lying between them. The CDR3 DNA is TGTGCCAGCAGCGTAGCCCCCCCGGCTAGCAATGAGCAGTTCTTC. It encodes CASSVAPPASNEQFF.

This sequence joins TRBV5-1 and TRBJ2-3; D is perhaps TRBD2 (5 bases). The ends were cut back, 4 bases at V and 2 bases at J, with 8 bases in the middle. CDR1 and CDR2 (germline): SGHRS, YFSETQ. The CDR3 extends over 13 amino acids. CDR3 bases: TGCGCCAGCAGCCCGGACTTCACAGATACGCAGTATTTT. It encodes CASSPDFTDTQYF.

This chain uses TRBV7-2 with TRBJ1-5; a weak D match, TRBD1 (5 bases). V dropped 5 bases and J dropped 4 bases, with 12 bases sitting between them. This CDR3 comprises 14 residues. From germline, CDR1 is SGHTA and CDR2 FQGNSA. The CDR3 protein is CASSPGLRNQPQHF. The CDR3 nucleotides read TGTGCCAGCAGCCCAGGGTTGCGGAATCAGCCCCAGCATTTT.

This clonotype was seen a few times. The J gene is TRBJ2-5, the V gene TRBV29-1; TRBD2 matches 9 bases. Germline values: CDR1 SQVTM, CDR2 ANQGSEA. The trim removed 3 bases at V and 2 bases at J, leaving 1 base unmatched. There are 13 residues in the CDR3. In DNA form, the CDR3 reads TGCAGCGTTGAGACTAGCGGACAAGAGACCCAGTACTTC. As protein: CSVETSGQETQYF.

The chain uses TRBV14 and TRBJ2-1, with 9 bases aligning to TRBD2. V was pared by 1 base and J by 4 bases, with 8 bases of the junction left unmatched. Germline CDR1 SGHDN, CDR2 FVKESK. The CDR3 loop spans 17 amino acids. Here the CDR3 reads CASSQGSGLARYNEQFF. The CDR3 nucleotides are TGTGCCAGCAGCCAAGGTTCAGGACTAGCGAGATACAATGAGCAGTTCTTC.

This chain links TRBV4-1 with TRBJ1-1; D remains ambiguous. The germline V and J ends were trimmed by 4 bases and 1 base, with 13 bases remaining between them. In germline, CDR1 is MGHRA, CDR2 YSYEKL. CDR3 length equals 15 residues. This CDR3 reads CASSRGLTPNTEAFF. CDR3 DNA: TGCGCCAGCAGCCGAGGCCTGACACCGAACACTGAAGCTTTCTTT.

This sequence joins TRBV6-2 or TRBV6-3 and TRBJ2-7; 12 bases fit TRBD2. This CDR3 spans 16 amino acids. V was clipped by 0 bases and J by 3 bases; unmatched bases: 3. Germline V gives CDR1 MNHEY, CDR2 SVGEGT. Here the CDR3 reads CASSYSRLAGDYEQYF. The CDR3 nucleotides are TGTGCCAGCAGTTACTCGAGACTAGCGGGAGACTACGAGCAGTACTTC.

This clonotype appeared a few times. The chain uses TRBV28 and TRBJ2-5, with TRBD1 matching over 9 bases. CDR3 length: 14 residues. Germline V CDR1 and CDR2: MDHEN, SYDVKM. V lost 6 bases, J lost 7 bases, and 9 bases stayed unmatched. CDR3 amino acids: CASSLGQGRRTQYF. CDR3 nucleotide sequence: TGTGCCAGCAGCCTGGGACAGGGAAGGAGGACCCAGTACTTC. Full variable domain (outside the CDR3, taken from reference TRBV28 and TRBJ2-5): DVKVTQSSRYLVKRTGEKVFLECVQDMDHENMFWYRQDPGLGLRLIYFSYDVKMKEKGDIPEGYSVSREKKERFSLILESASTNQTSMYLCASSLGQGRRTQYFGPGTRLLVL.

The chain recombines TRBV7-9 with TRBJ2-7; D is perhaps TRBD1 or TRBD2 (5 bases each). Germline V lookup: CDR1 SEHNR, CDR2 FQNEAQ (reference sequence). This CDR3 spans 13 amino acids. V was clipped by 5 bases and J by 4 bases, with 12 bases between them. CDR3: CASSPHGTYEQYF. In DNA, the CDR3 is TGTGCCAGCAGCCCCCATGGGACGTACGAGCAGTACTTC. Using reference TRBV7-9 and TRBJ2-7 for the parts outside the CDR3, the full variable domain is DTGVSQNPRHKITKRGQNVTFRCDPISEHNRLYWYRQTLGQGPEFLTYFQNEAQLEKSRLLSDRFSAERPKGSFSTLEIQRTEQGDSAMYLCASSPHGTYEQYFGPGTRLTVT.

There are a few counts of this clonotype. The chain links TRBV5-1 to TRBJ2-5; D is uncertain. This CDR3 comprises 15 residues. Looked up from germline, CDR1 is SGHRS and CDR2 is YFSETQ. V was pared by 1 base and J by 5 bases, with 15 bases between. CDR3 residues: CASSLSTYLGETQYF. The CDR3 DNA reads as TGCGCCAGCAGCTTGTCCACCTATCTAGGGGAGACCCAGTACTTC.

The chain is built from TRBV6-5 and TRBJ1-1; no firm D call. CDR1 MNHEY and CDR2 SVGAGI come from the germline V gene. The CDR3 contains 13 residues. V lost 8 bases, J lost 0 bases, and 10 bases lay in between. The CDR3 nucleotides are TGTGCCAGCCGGCAGAGTATGAACACTGAAGCTTTCTTT. Translated: CASRQSMNTEAFF.

The chain recombines TRBV5-1 with TRBJ2-4, with TRBD1 matching over 12 bases. From germline, CDR1 is SGHRS and CDR2 YFSETQ. The CDR3 is made up of 22 amino acids. V was clipped by 4 bases and J by 1 base; unmatched bases: 21. The CDR3 here is CASSRQISTGTGGTRAKNIQYF. The CDR3 DNA follows: TGCGCCAGCAGCCGTCAAATTTCCACCGGGACAGGGGGCACTAGGGCCAAAAACATTCAGTACTTC. The full variable domain, rest sourced from reference TRBV5-1 and TRBJ2-4, is KAGVTQTPRYLIKTRGQQVTLSCSPISGHRSVSWYQQTPGQGLQFLFEYFSETQRNKGNFPGRFSGRQFSNSRSEMNVSTLELGDSALYLCASSRQISTGTGGTRAKNIQYFGAGTRLSVL.

This clonotype showed up many times. The chain is built from TRBV28 and TRBJ1-5; TRBD1 is a possible D gene (5 bases). Per the germline V gene, CDR1 is MDHEN and CDR2 is SYDVKM. V was trimmed by 9 bases and J by 4 bases, leaving 22 bases between them. This CDR3 comprises 16 residues. CDR3: CASPPNTGTENQPQHF. The DNA of the CDR3 is TGTGCCAGTCCCCCTAACACCGGGACGGAGAATCAGCCCCAGCATTTT.